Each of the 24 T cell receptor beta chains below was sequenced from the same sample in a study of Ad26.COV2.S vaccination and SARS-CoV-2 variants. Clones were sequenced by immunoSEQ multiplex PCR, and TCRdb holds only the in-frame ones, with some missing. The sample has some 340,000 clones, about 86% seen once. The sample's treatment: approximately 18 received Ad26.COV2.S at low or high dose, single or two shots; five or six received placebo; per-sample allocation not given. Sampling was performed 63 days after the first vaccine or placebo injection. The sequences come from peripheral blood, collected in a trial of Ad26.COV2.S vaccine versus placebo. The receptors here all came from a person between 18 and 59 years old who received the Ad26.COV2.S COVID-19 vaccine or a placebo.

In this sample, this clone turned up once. CDR3 region: CASSQDYRVDQPQHF. CDR3 DNA: TGCGCCAGCAGCCAAGATTACAGGGTGGATCAGCCCCAGCATTTT. The chain joins TRBV4-1 to TRBJ1-5, with a possible D match to TRBD1 (6 bases). This CDR3 region has 15 residues. V was trimmed by 0 bases and J by 5 bases, leaving 11 bases between them. From germline, CDR1 is MGHRA and CDR2 YSYEKL.

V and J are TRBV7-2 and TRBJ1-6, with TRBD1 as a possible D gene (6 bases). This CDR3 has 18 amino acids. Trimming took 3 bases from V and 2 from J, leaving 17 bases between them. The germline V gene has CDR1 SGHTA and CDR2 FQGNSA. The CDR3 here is CASSFLGRQGTYNSPLHF. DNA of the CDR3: TGTGCCAGCAGCTTTCTCGGACGTCAGGGGACCTATAATTCACCCCTCCACTTT.

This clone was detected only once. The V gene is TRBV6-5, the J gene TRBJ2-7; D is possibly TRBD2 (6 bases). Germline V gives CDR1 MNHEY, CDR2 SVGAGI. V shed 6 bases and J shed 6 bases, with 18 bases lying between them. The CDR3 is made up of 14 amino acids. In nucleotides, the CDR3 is TGTGCCAGCAGGCGGGACGGGACTGCTTCCGAGCAGTACTTC. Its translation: CASRRDGTASEQYF.

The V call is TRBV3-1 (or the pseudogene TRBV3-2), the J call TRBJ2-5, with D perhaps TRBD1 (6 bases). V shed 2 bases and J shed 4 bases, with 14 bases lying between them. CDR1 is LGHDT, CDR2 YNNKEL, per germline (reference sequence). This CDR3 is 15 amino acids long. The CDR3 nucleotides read TGTGCCAGCAGCCAACTGGACAGCCCTGGAGAGACCCAGTACTTC. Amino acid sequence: CASSQLDSPGETQYF.

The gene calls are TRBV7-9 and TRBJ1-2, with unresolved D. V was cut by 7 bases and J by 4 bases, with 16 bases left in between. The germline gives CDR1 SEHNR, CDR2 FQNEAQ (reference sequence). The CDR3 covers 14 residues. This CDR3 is CASTSPPPSYGYTF. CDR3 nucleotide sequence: TGTGCCAGCACCTCGCCCCCTCCAAGCTATGGCTACACCTTC.

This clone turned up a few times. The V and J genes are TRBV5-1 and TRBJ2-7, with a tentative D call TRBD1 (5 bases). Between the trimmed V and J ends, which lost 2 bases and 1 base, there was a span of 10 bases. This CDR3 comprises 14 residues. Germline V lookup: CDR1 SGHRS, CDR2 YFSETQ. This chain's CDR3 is CASSFDRQSYEQYF. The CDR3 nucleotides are TGCGCCAGCAGCTTTGACCGACAGTCCTACGAGCAGTACTTC.

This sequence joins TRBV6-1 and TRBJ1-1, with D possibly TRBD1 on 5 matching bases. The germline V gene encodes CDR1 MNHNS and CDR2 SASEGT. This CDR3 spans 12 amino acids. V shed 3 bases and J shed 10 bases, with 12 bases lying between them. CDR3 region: CASSESGGGAFF. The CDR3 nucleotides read TGTGCCAGCAGTGAGTCGGGGGGGGGAGCTTTCTTT.

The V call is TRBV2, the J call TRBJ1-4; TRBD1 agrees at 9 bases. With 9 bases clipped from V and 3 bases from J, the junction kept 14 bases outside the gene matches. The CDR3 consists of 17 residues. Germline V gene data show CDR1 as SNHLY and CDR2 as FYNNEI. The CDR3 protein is CASRRTGARLANEKLFF. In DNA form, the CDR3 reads TGTGCCAGTAGGCGGACAGGGGCTCGGTTAGCTAATGAAAAACTGTTTTTT.

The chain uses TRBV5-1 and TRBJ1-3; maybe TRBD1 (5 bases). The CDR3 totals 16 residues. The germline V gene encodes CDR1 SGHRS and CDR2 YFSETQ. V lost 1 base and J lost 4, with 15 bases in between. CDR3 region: CASSLTPRGRGNTIYF. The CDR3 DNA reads TGCGCCAGCAGCTTGACCCCGAGGGGAAGGGGAAACACCATATATTTT. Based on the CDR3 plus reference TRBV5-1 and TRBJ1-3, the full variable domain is KAGVTQTPRYLIKTRGQQVTLSCSPISGHRSVSWYQQTPGQGLQFLFEYFSETQRNKGNFPGRFSGRQFSNSRSEMNVSTLELGDSALYLCASSLTPRGRGNTIYFGEGSWLTVV.

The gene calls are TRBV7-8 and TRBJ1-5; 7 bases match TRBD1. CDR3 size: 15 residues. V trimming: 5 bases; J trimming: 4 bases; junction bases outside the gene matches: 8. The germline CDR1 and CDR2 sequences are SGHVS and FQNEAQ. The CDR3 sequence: CASSPGGQKNQPQHF. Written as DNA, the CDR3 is TGTGCCAGCAGCCCAGGGGGGCAGAAGAATCAGCCCCAGCATTTT.

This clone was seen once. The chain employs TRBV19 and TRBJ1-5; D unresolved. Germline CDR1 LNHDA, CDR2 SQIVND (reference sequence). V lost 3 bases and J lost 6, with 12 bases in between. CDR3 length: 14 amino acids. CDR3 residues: CASSIFGNGQPQHF. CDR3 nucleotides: TGTGCCAGTAGTATTTTCGGGAATGGTCAGCCCCAGCATTTT.

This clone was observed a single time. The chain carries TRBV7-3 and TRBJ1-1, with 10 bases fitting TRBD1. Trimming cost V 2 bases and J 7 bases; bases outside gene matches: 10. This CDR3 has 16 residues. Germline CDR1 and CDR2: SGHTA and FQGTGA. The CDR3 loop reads CASSLAPGQGPLEAFF. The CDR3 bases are TGTGCCAGCAGCTTAGCCCCGGGACAGGGGCCCCTTGAAGCTTTCTTT.

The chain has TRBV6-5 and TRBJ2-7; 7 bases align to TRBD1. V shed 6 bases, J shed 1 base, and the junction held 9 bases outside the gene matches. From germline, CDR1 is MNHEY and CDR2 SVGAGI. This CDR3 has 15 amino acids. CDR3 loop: CASSAGTADSYEQYF. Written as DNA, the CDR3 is TGTGCCAGCAGCGCCGGGACAGCCGATTCCTACGAGCAGTACTTC.

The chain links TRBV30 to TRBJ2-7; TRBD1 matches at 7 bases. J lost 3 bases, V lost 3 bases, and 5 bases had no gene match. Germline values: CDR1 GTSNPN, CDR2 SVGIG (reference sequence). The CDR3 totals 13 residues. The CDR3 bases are TGTGCCTGGAGCAACAGGGGAGACTACGAGCAGTACTTC. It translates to CAWSNRGDYEQYF.

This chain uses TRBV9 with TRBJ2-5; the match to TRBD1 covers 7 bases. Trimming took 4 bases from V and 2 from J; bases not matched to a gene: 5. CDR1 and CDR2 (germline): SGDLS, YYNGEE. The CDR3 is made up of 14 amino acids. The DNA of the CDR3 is TGTGCCAGCAGCTCCCGGGACAGACAAGAGACCCAGTACTTC. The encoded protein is CASSSRDRQETQYF.

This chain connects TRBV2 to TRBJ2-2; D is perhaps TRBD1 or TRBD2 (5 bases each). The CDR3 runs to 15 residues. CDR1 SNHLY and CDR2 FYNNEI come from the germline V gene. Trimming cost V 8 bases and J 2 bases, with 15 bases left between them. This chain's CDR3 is CASSAPGLNTGELFF. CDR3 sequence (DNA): TGTGCCAGCTCAGCACCGGGGCTTAACACCGGGGAGCTGTTTTTT.

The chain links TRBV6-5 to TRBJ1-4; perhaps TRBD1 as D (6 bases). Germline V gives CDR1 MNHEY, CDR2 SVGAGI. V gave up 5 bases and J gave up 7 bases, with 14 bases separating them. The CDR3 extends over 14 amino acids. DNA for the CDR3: TGTGCCAGCAGTAAACAGGGAAAGGTTGAAAAACTGTTTTTT. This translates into CASSKQGKVEKLFF.

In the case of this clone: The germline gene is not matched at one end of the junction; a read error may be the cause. The CDR3 spells CAGRGGVLNYGYTF. The CDR3 DNA reads as TGTGCCGGGAGAGGTGGAGTCCTAAACTATGGCTACACCTTC. This chain links TRBV30 with TRBJ1-2; no clear D gene. The CDR3 spans 14 residues. CDR1 and CDR2 from the germline V gene are GTSNPN and SVGIG (reference sequence).

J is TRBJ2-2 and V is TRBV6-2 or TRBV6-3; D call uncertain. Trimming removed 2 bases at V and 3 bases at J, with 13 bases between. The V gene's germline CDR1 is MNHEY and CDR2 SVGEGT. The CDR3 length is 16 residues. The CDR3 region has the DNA TGTGCCAGCAGTTACCCACGGAGTACTTACACCGGGGAGCTGTTTTTT. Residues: CASSYPRSTYTGELFF.

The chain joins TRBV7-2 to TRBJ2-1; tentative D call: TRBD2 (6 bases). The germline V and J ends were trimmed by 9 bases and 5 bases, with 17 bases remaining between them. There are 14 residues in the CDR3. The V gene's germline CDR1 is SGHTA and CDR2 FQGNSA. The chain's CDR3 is CASQRGGKDNEQFF. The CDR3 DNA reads TGTGCCAGTCAGAGGGGAGGTAAAGACAATGAGCAGTTCTTC.

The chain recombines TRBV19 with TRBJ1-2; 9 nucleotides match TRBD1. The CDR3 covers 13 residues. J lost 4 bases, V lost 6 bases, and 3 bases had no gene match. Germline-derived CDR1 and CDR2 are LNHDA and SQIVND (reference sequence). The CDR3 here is CASRPTGGYGYTF. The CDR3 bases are TGTGCCAGTAGGCCGACAGGGGGCTATGGCTACACCTTC.

This CDR3 reads CASSLEWQPATDTQYF. CDR3 nucleotides: TGTGCCAGCAGCTTAGAGTGGCAGCCAGCCACAGATACGCAGTATTTT. The chain has TRBV7-8 and TRBJ2-3; no definite D call. V was clipped by 1 base and J by 2 bases, with 13 bases between them. Germline lookup yields CDR1 SGHVS and CDR2 FQNEAQ. The CDR3 spans 16 residues.

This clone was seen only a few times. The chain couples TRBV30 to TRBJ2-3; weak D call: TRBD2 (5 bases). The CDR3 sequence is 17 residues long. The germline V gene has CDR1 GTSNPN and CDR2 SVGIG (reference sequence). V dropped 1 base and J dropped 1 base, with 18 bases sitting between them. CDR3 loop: CAWSGRSRPRGTDTQYF. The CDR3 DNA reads TGTGCCTGGAGTGGCCGGAGCAGGCCGAGGGGCACAGATACGCAGTATTTT.

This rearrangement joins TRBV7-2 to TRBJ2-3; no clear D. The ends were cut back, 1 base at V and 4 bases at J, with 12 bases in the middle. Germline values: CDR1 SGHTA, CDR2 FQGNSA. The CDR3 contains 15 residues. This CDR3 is CASSLGFYDSDTQYF. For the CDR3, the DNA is TGTGCCAGCAGCTTAGGGTTCTACGACTCAGATACGCAGTATTTT.